What follows is one TCR beta chain and its context. Authors' processing steps: Scientists estimated how many nucleated cells there were by amplifying reference gene primers. Repertoires were generated with immunoSEQ multiplex PCR, while TCRdb's copy carries only in-frame clones and drops some. The D gene and trimming were derived from the DNA, and the V and J assignments and clone size from that table. The sample contains roughly 70,000 clones, around 88% of which appear only once. The data stem from a study of blood T cell repertoires in COVID-19. Study context: From the United States, Italy and Spain came samples of acute and convalescent COVID-19. In each case, the material was cDNA or gDNA derived from T cells, B-cell-depleted T cells, or PBMCs.

The TCR comes from a woman aged 80 or over with acute or convalescent COVID-19. Specimen: peripheral blood.

The CDR3: CASSLAQGPGYTF. CDR3 coding DNA: TGTGCCAGCAGCTTAGCCCAGGGGCCTGGCTACACCTTC. The J gene is TRBJ1-2, the V gene TRBV11-2; D is perhaps TRBD1 (6 bases). The CDR3 is made up of 13 amino acids. Germline values: CDR1 SGHAT, CDR2 FQNNGV. Trimming cost V 1 base and J 7 bases, with 10 bases left between them.